This is a list of T cell receptor beta chains from one sample in a study of shared clonotypes between healthy human individuals. Assay: immunoSEQ multiplex PCR; the TCRdb copy retains only in-frame clones and omits some. The table shows around 2,100,000 clones, with 85% to 95% occurring only once. Sequencing input: naive CD8+ T cells sorted from blood. The receptors stem from a man aged 18 to 30 in good health. The CDR3 runs from the conserved cysteine through the conserved F or W. A D gene is named only where the DNA matches it firmly. Some rows mark clone size as missing; the rest say once, few, many or name a class of expanded clone.

j_gene | abundance | v_gene | d_gene | CDR3aa | CDR3nt
TRBJ1-1 | - | TRBV2 | TRBD1 | CASSDGGTVMNTEAFF | TGTGCCAGCAGTGACGGGGGGACAGTGATGAACACTGAAGCTTTCTTT
TRBJ2-7 | - | TRBV27 | - | CASSLMGRQDEQYF | TGTGCCAGCAGTTTAATGGGTCGTCAGGACGAGCAGTACTTC
TRBJ2-7 | - | TRBV2 | - | CASSGLSQGYEQYF | TGTGCCAGCAGCGGGCTCTCACAGGGCTACGAGCAGTACTTC
TRBJ2-7 | - | TRBV7-9 | - | CASSLASAGTYEQYF | TGTGCCAGCAGCTTAGCGTCTGCCGGGACCTACGAGCAGTACTTC
TRBJ2-1 | few | TRBV4-1 | TRBD1 | CASSQDGTGNNEQFF | TGCGCCAGCAGCCAAGATGGGACAGGGAACAATGAGCAGTTCTTC
TRBJ2-7 | - | TRBV6-1 | - | CASSVVDGSSYEQYF | TGTGCCAGCAGTGTTGTAGATGGCAGCTCCTACGAGCAGTACTTC
TRBJ2-1 | - | TRBV4-1 | - | CASSQTRSSYNEQFF | TGCGCCAGCAGCCAAACAAGGAGCTCCTACAATGAGCAGTTCTTC
TRBJ2-7 | - | TRBV27 | - | CASSLGGSEQYF | TGTGCCAGCAGTTTAGGGGGAAGCGAGCAGTACTTC
TRBJ2-7 | - | TRBV28 | - | CASSSGDTSYEQYF | TGTGCCAGCAGTTCCGGGGACACCTCCTACGAGCAGTACTTC
TRBJ2-3 | - | TRBV4-1 | - | CASSQEHSPDTQYF | TGCGCCAGCAGCCAAGAGCACAGCCCAGATACGCAGTATTTT
TRBJ1-4 | - | TRBV2 | TRBD1 | CASNAWTGANEKLFF | TGTGCCAGCAACGCTTGGACAGGGGCTAATGAAAAACTGTTTTTT
TRBJ1-1 | - | TRBV7-9 | - | CASSSGTVNTEAFF | TGTGCCAGCAGCTCTGGGACGGTGAACACTGAAGCTTTCTTT
TRBJ1-3 | - | TRBV10-2 | - | CASSDLSGNTIYF | TGCGCCAGCAGTGATCTCTCTGGAAACACCATATATTTT
TRBJ2-7 | - | TRBV27 | TRBD1 | CASSATTGTGVHEQYF | TGTGCCAGCAGTGCGACTACCGGGACAGGTGTCCACGAGCAGTACTTC
TRBJ2-7 | - | TRBV7-2 | TRBD2 | CASSFSGVAYEQYF | TGTGCCAGCAGCTTTAGCGGGGTTGCCTACGAGCAGTACTTC
TRBJ2-3 | - | TRBV27 | - | CASSLSSEGDTQYF | TGTGCCAGCAGTTTATCGTCCGAGGGAGATACGCAGTATTTT
TRBJ1-1 | - | TRBV28 | TRBD1 | CASSFPGTGGFVNTEAFF | TGTGCCAGCAGTTTCCCCGGGACAGGGGGTTTTGTGAACACTGAAGCTTTCTTT
TRBJ1-6 | - | TRBV27 | - | CASSPVGSSYNSPLHF | TGTGCCAGCAGCCCCGTGGGGAGCTCCTATAATTCACCCCTCCACTTT
TRBJ2-1 | - | TRBV5-4 | TRBD2 | CASSSISGVVNEQFF | TGTGCCAGCAGCTCGATTAGCGGGGTCGTAAATGAGCAGTTCTTC
TRBJ1-1 | - | TRBV27 | - | CASSLSQDTEAFF | TGTGCCAGCAGTTTATCGCAGGACACTGAAGCTTTCTTT
TRBJ2-2 | - | TRBV9 | - | CASSGGMTANTGELFF | TGTGCCAGCAGCGGGGGGATGACAGCGAACACCGGGGAGCTGTTTTTT
TRBJ1-2 | - | TRBV10-3 | TRBD1 | CAISEEQGSLYGYTF | TGTGCCATCAGTGAGGAACAGGGGTCCCTCTATGGCTACACCTTC
TRBJ2-7 | - | TRBV5-6 | TRBD1 | CASSLYRQGSSYEQYF | TGTGCCAGCAGCTTGTATCGACAGGGGAGCTCCTACGAGCAGTACTTC